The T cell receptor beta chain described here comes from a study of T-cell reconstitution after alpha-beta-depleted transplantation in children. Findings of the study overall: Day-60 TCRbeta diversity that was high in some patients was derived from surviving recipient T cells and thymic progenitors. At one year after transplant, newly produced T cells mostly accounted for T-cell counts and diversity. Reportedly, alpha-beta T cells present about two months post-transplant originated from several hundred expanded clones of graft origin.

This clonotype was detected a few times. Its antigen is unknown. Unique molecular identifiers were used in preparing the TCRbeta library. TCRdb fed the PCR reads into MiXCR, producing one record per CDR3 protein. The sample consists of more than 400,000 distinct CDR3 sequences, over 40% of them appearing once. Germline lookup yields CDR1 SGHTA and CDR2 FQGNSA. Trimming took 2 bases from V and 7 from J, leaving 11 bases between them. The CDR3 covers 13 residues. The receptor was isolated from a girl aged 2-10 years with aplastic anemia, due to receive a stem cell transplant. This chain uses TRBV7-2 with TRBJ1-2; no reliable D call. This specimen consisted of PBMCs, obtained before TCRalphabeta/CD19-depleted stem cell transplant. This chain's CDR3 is CASSLYVKRGYTF. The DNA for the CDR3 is TGTGCCAGCAGCTTATATGTCAAGCGTGGCTACACCTTC.